The 10 T cell receptor beta chains reported below all come from one sample, sequenced in a study of response to subunit inactivated influenza vaccine. TCRdb analysed the RT-PCR reads with MiXCR anew, one entry per CDR3 protein. The data hold about 240,000 distinct CDR3 sequences, with 12% observed a single time. The sequenced sample was non-naive T cells sorted from PBMCs, obtained roughly 15 days before vaccination. The receptor source for this set is a man aged 50 or older who received an inactivated influenza vaccine.

This clonotype occurred a few times. The CDR3: CASSPRLADPYNEQFF. In DNA form, the CDR3 reads TGTGCCAGCAGCCCTAGACTAGCGGACCCCTACAATGAGCAGTTCTTC. V is TRBV3-1 and J is TRBJ2-1; 9 bases agree with TRBD2. The CDR3 is made up of 16 amino acids. Trimming cost V 4 bases and J 2 bases; bases outside gene matches: 6. CDR1 is LGHDT, CDR2 YNNKEL, per germline (reference sequence).

This clonotype was seen ten or more times. This chain links TRBV12-3 or TRBV12-4 with TRBJ2-1, with 8 bases lining up with TRBD1. With V trimmed by 5 bases and J by 12 bases, 3 bases remained unmatched. The CDR3 is made up of 11 amino acids. CDR3 nucleotide sequence: TGTGCCAGCAGTCAAGACAGGGGGCAGTTCTTC. It encodes CASSQDRGQFF.

The V and J genes are TRBV20-1 and TRBJ1-5; possible D gene TRBD1, 6 bases. CDR1 is DFQATT and CDR2 is SNEGSKA in the germline V gene (reference sequence). This CDR3 region has 17 residues. The germline V and J ends were trimmed by 3 bases and 4 bases, with 22 bases remaining between them. This chain's CDR3 is CSASTSTGTRGNQPQHF. The CDR3 coding sequence is TGCAGTGCTAGCACCTCAACAGGGACAAGAGGGAATCAGCCCCAGCATTTT.

To note about this clonotype: One base away lies a much larger clone, so this may be a sequencing read error. This chain links TRBV7-2 with TRBJ2-7, with D possibly matching TRBD2 (5 bases). Germline V gene lookup returns CDR1 SGHTA and CDR2 FQGNSA. The ends were cut back, 1 base at V and 5 bases at J, with 12 bases in the middle. The CDR3 consists of 14 residues. The CDR3 DNA follows: TGTGCCAGCAGCTTAGAGTGGAGGAGTGACGAGCAGTACTTC. Translating gives CASSLEWRSDEQYF.

This clonotype occurred a few times. The DNA for the CDR3 is TGTGCCAGCAGCTGGGACAGGGGGCTGAACACTGAAGCTTTCTTT. Protein product: CASSWDRGLNTEAFF. The J gene is TRBJ1-1, the V gene TRBV28; 12 bases are shared with TRBD1. CDR3 size: 15 residues. The V gene end was trimmed by 6 bases and the J gene end by 0 bases; junction bases not matched to a gene: 2. The germline CDR1 and CDR2 sequences are MDHEN and SYDVKM.

This clonotype was seen a handful of times. The gene calls are TRBV3-1 and TRBJ2-5, with D unresolved. This CDR3 region has 13 residues. Germline V gene lookup returns CDR1 LGHDT and CDR2 YNNKEL (reference sequence). Trimming shortened V by 4 bases and J by 5 bases, and 11 bases separated the two germline ends. DNA of the CDR3: TGTGCCAGCAGCCCCAATCCGGGCGAGACCCAGTACTTC. Its translation is CASSPNPGETQYF.

This clonotype was counted a few times. This sequence joins TRBV20-1 and TRBJ2-2; the D gene is possibly TRBD2 (6 bases). The germline V and J ends were trimmed by 5 bases and 6 bases, with 10 bases remaining between them. In germline, CDR1 is DFQATT, CDR2 SNEGSKA (reference sequence). The CDR3 covers 12 residues. CDR3 sequence: CSARRGSGELFF. The CDR3 coding sequence is TGCAGTGCTCGCCGGGGGTCCGGGGAGCTGTTTTTT.

This sequence joins TRBV6-1 and TRBJ1-5; D ambiguous. The CDR3 runs to 14 residues. V was pared by 5 bases and J by 4 bases, with 12 bases between. Germline V CDR1 and CDR2: MNHNS, SASEGT. CDR3 coding DNA: TGTGCCAGCAGTCCCAAGTGGGATAATCAGCCCCAGCATTTT. Translated: CASSPKWDNQPQHF.

This clonotype came up many times. In DNA, the CDR3 is TGCAGTGCTAGTTGGACAGGGACCTACGAGCAGTACTTC. Translating gives CSASWTGTYEQYF. This chain uses TRBV20-1 with TRBJ2-7; 8 nucleotides line up with TRBD1. From germline, CDR1 is DFQATT and CDR2 SNEGSKA (reference sequence). This CDR3 contains 13 residues. V lost 3 bases, J lost 2 bases, and 3 bases stayed unmatched.

The chain joins TRBV29-1 to TRBJ2-7; TRBD2 agrees at 11 bases. Near its end, the DNA agrees better with TRBJ2-1, so the J call may be wrong. CDR3 size: 16 residues. Germline V gives CDR1 SQVTM, CDR2 ANQGSEA. CDR3 sequence reads: CSVSGTSGRSSYEQFF. In nucleotides, the CDR3 is TGCAGCGTTTCCGGGACTAGCGGACGAAGCTCCTACGAGCAGTTCTTC.